Listed here are 15 T cell receptor beta chains from one sample, sequenced in a study of memory CD4+ T cells and cytomegalovirus serostatus. Clones were sequenced by immunoSEQ multiplex PCR, and TCRdb holds only the in-frame ones, with some missing. The sample contains 50,000 to 75,000 clones, about 81% of which appear only once. The sort gate was single viable CD3+CD4+CD8-CD45RO+ cells for memory CD4+ T cells. Sequencing used memory CD4+ T cells from blood. The receptor set was obtained from an adult in good health and CMV-seronegative.

In its sample, this clone ranks as medium-sized. The chain couples TRBV7-9 to TRBJ2-7; D is possibly TRBD2 (5 bases). CDR1 is SEHNR and CDR2 is FQNEAQ in the germline V gene (reference sequence). The CDR3 totals 14 residues. Trimming shortened V by 3 bases and J by 3 bases, and 12 bases separated the two germline ends. The CDR3 coding sequence is TGTGCCAGCAGCTTTTCCGGGATTAACTACGAGCAGTACTTC. It codes for CASSFSGINYEQYF.

This chain links TRBV5-4 with TRBJ2-2; tentatively, D is TRBD1 (6 bases). V was pared by 2 bases and J by 5 bases, with 7 bases between. The CDR3 is 13 amino acids. The germline CDR1 and CDR2 sequences are SGHNT and YYREEE (reference sequence). DNA of the CDR3: TGTGCCAGCAGCTTCAGGGGTACCGGGGAGCTGTTTTTT. This gives the protein CASSFRGTGELFF.

The chain combines TRBV7-9 with TRBJ1-2; D perhaps matches TRBD1 (6 bases). The CDR3 is 17 amino acids. The germline V gene encodes CDR1 SEHNR and CDR2 FQNEAQ (reference sequence). Trimming shortened V by 5 bases and J by 0 bases, and 19 bases separated the two germline ends. The CDR3 DNA is TGTGCCAGCAGCCCCCGGGGCCGACAGGCAGCTAACTATGGCTACACCTTC. This codes for CASSPRGRQAANYGYTF.

V usage is TRBV7-2 and J usage is TRBJ2-1; TRBD2 aligns across 10 bases. The CDR3 runs 17 residues. Trimming at V came to 4 bases and at J to 7 bases, leaving 13 bases not matched to a gene. The V gene's germline CDR1 is SGHTA and CDR2 FQGNSA. The CDR3 region has the DNA TGTGCCAGCAGCTCTCTACCGGGACTAGCGAGGGGGAATGAGCAGTTCTTC. Its translation is CASSSLPGLARGNEQFF.

This chain uses TRBV7-2 with TRBJ2-3; D call uncertain. V gave up 5 bases and J gave up 5 bases, with 8 bases separating them. The CDR3 is made up of 12 amino acids. Germline CDR1 reads SGHTA; CDR2 reads FQGNSA. The CDR3 spells CASSPGEDTQYF. The CDR3 DNA sequence: TGTGCCAGCAGCCCAGGCGAAGATACGCAGTATTTT.

For the CDR3, the DNA is TGTGCCTGGGACCTGGGGGCGACGAACACTGAAGCTTTCTTT. Amino acids: CAWDLGATNTEAFF. V gene TRBV30 combines with J gene TRBJ1-1; tentatively, D is TRBD1 (6 bases). V lost 5 bases and J lost 1, with 14 bases in between. Germline V lookup: CDR1 GTSNPN, CDR2 SVGIG (reference sequence). CDR3 length: 14 amino acids.

The chain links TRBV7-8 to TRBJ1-2; D not certain. There are 13 residues in the CDR3. The V and J ends lost 5 bases and 5 bases respectively, with 12 bases between them. Germline V CDR1 and CDR2: SGHVS, FQNEAQ. CDR3 nucleotides: TGTGCCAGCAGCACTCAGGAATCTTATGGCTACACCTTC. It codes for CASSTQESYGYTF.

This clone showed up just once. The chain employs TRBV18 and TRBJ1-4, with D uncertain. The germline V gene encodes CDR1 KGHSH and CDR2 LQKENI. Trimming removed 10 bases at V and 4 bases at J, with 16 bases between. The CDR3 extends over 14 amino acids. The CDR3: CATSMRTDNEKLFF. CDR3 nucleotide sequence: TGTGCCACGTCAATGCGAACTGATAATGAAAAACTGTTTTTT.

This chain connects TRBV5-1 to TRBJ2-2; 13 nucleotides align to TRBD2. From germline, CDR1 is SGHRS and CDR2 YFSETQ. The CDR3 covers 20 residues. The ends lost 4 bases at V and 5 bases at J; junction bases unmatched: 17. The CDR3 loop reads CASSQQWTSGGVGRTGELFF. The CDR3, as DNA: TGCGCCAGCAGCCAACAATGGACTAGCGGGGGCGTAGGTAGGACCGGGGAGCTGTTTTTT.

This rearrangement joins TRBV19 to TRBJ1-1; possibly TRBD1 for D (5 bases). V lost 11 bases and J lost 4, with 14 bases in between. The CDR3 is 12 amino acids. Germline-derived CDR1 and CDR2 are LNHDA and SQIVND (reference sequence). The CDR3 is CASSRGRTEAFF. The CDR3 DNA follows: TGTGCCTCCAGTCGGGGCCGCACTGAAGCTTTCTTT.

Details on this clone: Other DNA sequences from this sample encode an identical CDR3 as well. The rearrangement joins TRBV18 to TRBJ2-5; 9 bases line up with TRBD1. Germline V gene lookup returns CDR1 KGHSH and CDR2 LQKENI. Germline trimming cut 6 bases from V and 5 bases from J; bases unmatched to any gene: 4. This CDR3 spans 13 amino acids. DNA of the CDR3: TGTGCCAGCTCCCTGGGACAGGGCGAGACCCAGTACTTC. Translated: CASSLGQGETQYF.

The gene calls are TRBV9 and TRBJ2-2; D unclear. This CDR3 has 15 amino acids. V lost 2 bases and J lost 5, with 13 bases in between. From germline, CDR1 is SGDLS and CDR2 YYNGEE. The CDR3 sequence: CASSVSPGLTGELFF. The CDR3, as DNA: TGTGCCAGCAGCGTTAGCCCTGGGTTGACCGGGGAGCTGTTTTTT.

This clone was counted a single time. The chain couples TRBV9 to TRBJ1-5; D gene uncertain. The CDR3 is made up of 13 amino acids. Germline V lookup: CDR1 SGDLS, CDR2 YYNGEE. V lost 3 bases to trimming and J lost 4 bases, with 8 bases between them. CDR3 amino acids: CASSGEENQPQHF. CDR3 DNA: TGTGCCAGCAGCGGGGAGGAGAATCAGCCCCAGCATTTT. The full variable domain, in which reference TRBV9 and TRBJ1-5 provide the parts outside the CDR3, is DSGVTQTPKHLITATGQRVTLRCSPRSGDLSVYWYQQSLDQGLQFLIQYYNGEERAKGNILERFSAQQFPDLHSELNLSSLELGDSALYFCASSGEENQPQHFGDGTRLSIL.

The rearrangement joins TRBV10-2 to TRBJ2-7; no firm D call. Trimming removed 0 bases from V and 2 bases from J, with 11 bases in between. This CDR3 comprises 15 residues. Germline CDR1 and CDR2: WSHSY and SAAADI. Here the CDR3 DNA reads TGCGCCAGCAGTGAGTCGGGTAGGGCTACCTACGAGCAGTACTTC. Amino acids: CASSESGRATYEQYF.

This clone was picked up one time. CDR3 sequence reads: CASREGGMGNYGYTF. The CDR3 DNA sequence: TGCGCCAGCCGGGAAGGAGGGATGGGGAACTATGGCTACACCTTC. This chain links TRBV4-1 with TRBJ1-2; D not resolved. Germline V CDR1 and CDR2: MGHRA, YSYEKL. Between the trimmed V and J ends, which lost 8 bases and 2 bases, there was a span of 18 bases. CDR3 length: 15 residues.